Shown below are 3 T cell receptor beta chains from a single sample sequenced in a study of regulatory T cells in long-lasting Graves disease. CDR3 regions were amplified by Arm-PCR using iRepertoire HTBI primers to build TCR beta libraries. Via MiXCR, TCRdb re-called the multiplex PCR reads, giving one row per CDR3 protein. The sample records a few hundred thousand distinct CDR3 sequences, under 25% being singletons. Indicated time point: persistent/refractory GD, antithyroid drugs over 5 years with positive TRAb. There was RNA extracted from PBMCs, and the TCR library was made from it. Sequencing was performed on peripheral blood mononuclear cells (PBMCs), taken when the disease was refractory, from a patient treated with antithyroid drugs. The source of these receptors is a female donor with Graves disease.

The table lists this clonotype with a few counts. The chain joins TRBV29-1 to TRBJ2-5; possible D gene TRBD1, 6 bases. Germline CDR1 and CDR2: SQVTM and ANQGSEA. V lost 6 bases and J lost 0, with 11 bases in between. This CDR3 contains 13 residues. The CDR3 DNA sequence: TGCAGCGTCGGTAGGGACAACCAAGAGACCCAGTACTTC. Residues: CSVGRDNQETQYF. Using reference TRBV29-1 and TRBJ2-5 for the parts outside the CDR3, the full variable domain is SAVISQKPSRDICQRGTSLTIQCQVDSQVTMMFWYRQQPGQSLTLIATANQGSEATYESGFVIDKFPISRPNLTFSTLTVSNMSPEDSSIYLCSVGRDNQETQYFGPGTRLLVL.

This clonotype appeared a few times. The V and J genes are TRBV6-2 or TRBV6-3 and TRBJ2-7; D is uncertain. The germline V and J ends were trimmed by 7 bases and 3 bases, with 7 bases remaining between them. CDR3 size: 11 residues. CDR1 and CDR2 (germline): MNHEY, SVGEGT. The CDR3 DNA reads TGTGCCAGCACTTTTAACTACGAGCAGTACTTC. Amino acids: CASTFNYEQYF.

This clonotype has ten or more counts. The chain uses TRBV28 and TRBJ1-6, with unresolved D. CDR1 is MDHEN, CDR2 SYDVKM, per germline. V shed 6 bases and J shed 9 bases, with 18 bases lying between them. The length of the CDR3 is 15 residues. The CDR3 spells CASSSHAPVGSPLHF. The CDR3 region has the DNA TGTGCCAGCAGCTCCCATGCCCCGGTCGGTTCACCCCTCCACTTT.